The source of this T cell receptor beta chain is a study of T-cell reconstitution after alpha-beta-depleted transplantation in children. This CDR3 has 14 amino acids. With 6 bases removed from V and 2 bases from J, the gap between germline ends came to 14 bases. Unique molecular identifiers tagged the TCRbeta library. TCRdb passed the PCR reads through MiXCR, listing each CDR3 protein once. In the table there are hundreds of thousands of distinct CDR3 sequences, about 9.5% of which are singletons. This clonotype was observed a handful of times. This sequence originates from a human donor who donated a stem cell graft to a child with acute lymphoblastic leukemia. V usage is TRBV12-3 or TRBV12-4 and J usage is TRBJ2-7; D remains ambiguous. The material was PBMCs from the stem cell graft donor, obtained from the stem cell graft. CDR3 loop: CASSLRAYPYEQYF. DNA for the CDR3: TGTGCCAGCAGCCTACGGGCCTACCCCTACGAGCAGTACTTC.